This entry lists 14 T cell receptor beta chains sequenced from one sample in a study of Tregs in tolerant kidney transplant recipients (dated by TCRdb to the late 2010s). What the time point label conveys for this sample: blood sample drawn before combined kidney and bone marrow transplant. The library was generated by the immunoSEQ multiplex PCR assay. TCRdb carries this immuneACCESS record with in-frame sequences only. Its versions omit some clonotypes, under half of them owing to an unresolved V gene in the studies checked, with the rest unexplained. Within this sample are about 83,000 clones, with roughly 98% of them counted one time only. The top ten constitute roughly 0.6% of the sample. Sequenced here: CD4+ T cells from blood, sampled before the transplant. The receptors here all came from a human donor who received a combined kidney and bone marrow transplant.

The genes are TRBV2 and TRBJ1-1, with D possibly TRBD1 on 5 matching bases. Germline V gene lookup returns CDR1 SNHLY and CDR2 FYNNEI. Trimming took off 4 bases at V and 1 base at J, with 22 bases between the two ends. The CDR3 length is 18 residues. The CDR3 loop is CASSGMGRAVGRNTEAFF. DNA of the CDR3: TGTGCCAGCAGTGGGATGGGCAGGGCGGTCGGAAGGAACACTGAAGCTTTCTTT.

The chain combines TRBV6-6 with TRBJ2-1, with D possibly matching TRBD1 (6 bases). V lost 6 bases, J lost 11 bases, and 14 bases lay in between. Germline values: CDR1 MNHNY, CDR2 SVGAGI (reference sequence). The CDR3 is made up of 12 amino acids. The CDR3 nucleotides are TGTGCCAGCAGACGGACAGAAAACCAGCAGTTCTTC. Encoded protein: CASRRTENQQFF.

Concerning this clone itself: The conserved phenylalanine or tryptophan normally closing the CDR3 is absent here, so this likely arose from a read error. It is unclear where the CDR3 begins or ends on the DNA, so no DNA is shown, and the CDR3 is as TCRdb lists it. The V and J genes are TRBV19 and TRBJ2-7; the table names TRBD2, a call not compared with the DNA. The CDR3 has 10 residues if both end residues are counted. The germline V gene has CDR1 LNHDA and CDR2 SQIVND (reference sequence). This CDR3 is CAGSAIAGVA.

The CDR3 nucleotides read TGTGCCAGCAGCTCTACGACCGGGACTAGCGGGGGGGCCTACGAGCAGTACTTC. It yields the protein CASSSTTGTSGGAYEQYF. This chain uses TRBV5-6 with TRBJ2-7; 16 positions agree with TRBD2. The V and J ends lost 3 bases and 2 bases, in that order; junction bases with no gene match: 8. Germline-derived CDR1 and CDR2 are SGHDT and YYEEEE. This CDR3 has 18 residues.

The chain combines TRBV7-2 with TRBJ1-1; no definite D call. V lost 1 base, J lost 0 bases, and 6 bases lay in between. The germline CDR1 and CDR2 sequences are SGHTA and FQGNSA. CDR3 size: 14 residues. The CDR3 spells CASSLESVNTEAFF. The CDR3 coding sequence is TGTGCCAGCAGCTTAGAGAGTGTGAACACTGAAGCTTTCTTT.

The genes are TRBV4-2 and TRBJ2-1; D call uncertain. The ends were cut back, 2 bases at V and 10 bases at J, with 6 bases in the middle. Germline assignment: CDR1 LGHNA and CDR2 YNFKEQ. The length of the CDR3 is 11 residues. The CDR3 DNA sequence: TGTGCCAGCAGCCAACCAGGAGAGCAGTTCTTC. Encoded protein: CASSQPGEQFF.

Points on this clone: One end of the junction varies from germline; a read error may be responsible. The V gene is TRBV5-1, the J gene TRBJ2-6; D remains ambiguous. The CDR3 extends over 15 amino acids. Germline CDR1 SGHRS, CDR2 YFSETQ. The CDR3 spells CASSLVESGANVLTF. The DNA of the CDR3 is TGCGCCAGCAGTTTGGTTGAGTCTGGGGCCAACGTCCTGACTTTC.

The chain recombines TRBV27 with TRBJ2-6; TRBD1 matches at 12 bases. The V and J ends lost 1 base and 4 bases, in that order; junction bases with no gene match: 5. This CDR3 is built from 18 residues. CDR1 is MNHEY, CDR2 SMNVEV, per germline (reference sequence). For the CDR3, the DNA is TGTGCCAGCAGTTTATGGGGACAGGGGGCGCTAGGGGCCAACGTCCTGACTTTC. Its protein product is CASSLWGQGALGANVLTF.

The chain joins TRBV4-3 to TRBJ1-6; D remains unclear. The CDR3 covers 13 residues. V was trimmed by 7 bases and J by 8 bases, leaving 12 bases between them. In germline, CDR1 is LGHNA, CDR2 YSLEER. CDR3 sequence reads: CASNLGEDSPLHF. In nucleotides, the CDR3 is TGCGCCAGCAATCTGGGTGAGGATTCACCCCTCCACTTT.

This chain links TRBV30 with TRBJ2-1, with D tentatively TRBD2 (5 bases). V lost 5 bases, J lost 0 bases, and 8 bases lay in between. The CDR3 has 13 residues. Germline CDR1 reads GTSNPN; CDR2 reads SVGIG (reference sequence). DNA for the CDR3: TGTGCCTGGCGAAGCGGCTCCTACAATGAGCAGTTCTTC. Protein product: CAWRSGSYNEQFF. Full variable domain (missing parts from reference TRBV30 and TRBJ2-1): SQTIHQWPATLVQPVGSPLSLECTVEGTSNPNLYWYRQAAGRGLQLLFYSVGIGQISSEVPQNLSASRPQDRQFILSSKKLLLSDSGFYLCAWRSGSYNEQFFGPGTRLTVL.

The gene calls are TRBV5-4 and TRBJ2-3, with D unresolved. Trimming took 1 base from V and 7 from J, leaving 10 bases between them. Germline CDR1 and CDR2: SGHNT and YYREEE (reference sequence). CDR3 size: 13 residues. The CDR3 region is CASSLRGKYTQYF. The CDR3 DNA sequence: TGTGCCAGCAGCTTGCGCGGAAAGTATACGCAGTATTTT.

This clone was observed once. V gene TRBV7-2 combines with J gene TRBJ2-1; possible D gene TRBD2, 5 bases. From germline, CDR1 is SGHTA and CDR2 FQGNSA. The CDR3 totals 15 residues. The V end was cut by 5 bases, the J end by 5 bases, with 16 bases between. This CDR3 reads CASSPHRGCNNEQFF. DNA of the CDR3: TGTGCCAGCAGCCCTCATCGCGGGTGTAACAATGAGCAGTTCTTC.

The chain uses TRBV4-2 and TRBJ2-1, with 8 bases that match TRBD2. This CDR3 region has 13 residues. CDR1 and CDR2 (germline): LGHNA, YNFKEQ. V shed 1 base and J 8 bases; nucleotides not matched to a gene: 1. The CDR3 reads CASSQVLADEQFF. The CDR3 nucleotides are TGTGCCAGCAGCCAAGTACTAGCGGATGAGCAGTTCTTC.

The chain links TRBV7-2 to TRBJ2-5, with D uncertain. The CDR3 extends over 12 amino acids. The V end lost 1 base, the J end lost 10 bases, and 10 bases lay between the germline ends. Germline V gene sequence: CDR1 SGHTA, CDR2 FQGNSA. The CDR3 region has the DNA TGTGCCAGCAGCTTAGATTCGGGTTTCCAGTACTTC. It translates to CASSLDSGFQYF.